A selection of T cell receptor beta chains follows, all from one sample in a study of blood T cells in healthy people across ages. TCRdb recomputed calls from the 5' RACE reads with MiXCR, one row per CDR3 protein. The sample shows 750,000 to 950,000 distinct CDR3 sequences, about 53% of them seen only once. Material: blood. These receptor sequences come from a man older than 75 in good health. Each CDR3 is given with its conserved first and last residue. Each record gives: J gene, CDR3 length, clone size, V gene, D gene, CDR3 DNA, CDR3 protein. The D gene is left open where the match is weak. Size is omitted from some rows. Given values are once, few, many or a class for expanded clones.

TRBJ2-7 | 13 | . | TRBV25-1 | TRBD1 | TGTGCCAGCGGGGACAGGGGGACCTTCGAGCAGTACTTC | CASGDRGTFEQYF
TRBJ1-5 | 12 | few | TRBV7-2 | . | TGTGCCAGCAGCTCCCATGGGCAGCCCCAGCATTTT | CASSSHGQPQHF
TRBJ2-1 | 15 | few | TRBV24-1 | . | TGTGCCACCAGTGACATGACGACAGCCGGAAATGAGCAGTTCTTC | CATSDMTTAGNEQFF
TRBJ2-7 | 13 | few | TRBV3-1 | TRBD2 | TGTGCCACCCGGGGGAGGGACCCCTACGAGCAGTACTTC | CATRGRDPYEQYF
TRBJ2-7 | 15 | few | TRBV27 | TRBD1 | TGTGCCAGCAGTTCAAGACAGGGAAGGGCCTACGAGCAGTACTTC | CASSSRQGRAYEQYF
TRBJ2-2 | 12 | few | TRBV29-1 | . | TGCAGCGCTACCACCGACACCGGGGAGCTGTTTTTT | CSATTDTGELFF
TRBJ1-1 | 15 | . | TRBV6-6 | . | TGTGCCAGCAGTTCAGCCACCCAGGGAGGGACTGAAGCTTTCTTT | CASSSATQGGTEAFF
TRBJ2-7 | 14 | . | TRBV9 | . | TGTGCCAGCAGCGTCGGAAGCACTAGTTACGAGCAGTACTTC | CASSVGSTSYEQYF
TRBJ2-5 | 16 | . | TRBV5-1 | TRBD1 | TGCGCCAGCAGTCAAAAACAGGGGATGGGGCAAGCGACCCAGTACTTC | CASSQKQGMGQATQYF
TRBJ1-6 | 14 | . | TRBV24-1 | . | TGTGCCACCAGTGGGGCCGAGCGGAATTCACCCCTCCACTTT | CATSGAERNSPLHF
TRBJ2-5 | 13 | . | TRBV20-1 | . | TGCAGTGCGAGCTCCAACGGGGCTGGGGAGCAGTACTTC | CSASSNGAGEQYF
TRBJ2-5 | 14 | . | TRBV27 | . | TGTGCCAGCAGTTTATTTCCGTCCCAAGAGACCCAGTACTTC | CASSLFPSQETQYF
TRBJ2-7 | 13 | . | TRBV11-2 | . | TGTGCCAGCAGCTTAACCAGTTTCTACGAGCAGTACTTC | CASSLTSFYEQYF
TRBJ2-1 | 15 | few | TRBV20-1 | TRBD1 | TGCAGTGCTAGAGTGCTAGAGACAGGGTTAAATGAGCAGTTCTTC | CSARVLETGLNEQFF